One and the same sample provided the 7 T cell receptor beta chains below, sequenced in a study of blood T cell repertoires in COVID-19. Assay: immunoSEQ multiplex PCR; the TCRdb copy retains only in-frame clones and omits some. The table lists about 65,000 clones, approximately 95% of them singletons. Sequenced input: peripheral blood. All receptors come from a man between 65 and 85 years old with active COVID-19.

Here the CDR3 reads CASRSGAWQPQHF. CDR3 bases: TGTGCCAGTAGGTCAGGGGCTTGGCAGCCCCAGCATTTT. V gene TRBV19 combines with J gene TRBJ1-5; D possibly corresponds to TRBD1 (6 bases). The V gene lost 6 bases and the J gene lost 7 bases, with 13 bases spanning the gap. Germline lookup yields CDR1 LNHDA and CDR2 SQIVND (reference sequence). The CDR3 has 13 amino acids.

V and J are TRBV7-2 and TRBJ2-3; TRBD2 matches at 7 bases. There are 15 residues in the CDR3. From germline, CDR1 is SGHTA and CDR2 FQGNSA. V lost 1 base and J lost 2; bases outside the gene matches: 3. CDR3 in amino acids: CASSLVGLDTDTQYF. The DNA for the CDR3 is TGTGCCAGCAGCTTAGTTGGACTAGACACAGATACGCAGTATTTT.

The genes are TRBV7-9 and TRBJ1-2; the D is unclear. This CDR3 region has 14 residues. The V end lost 10 bases, the J end lost 7 bases, and 22 bases lay between the germline ends. Germline values: CDR1 SEHNR, CDR2 FQNEAQ (reference sequence). Written as DNA, the CDR3 is TGTGCCACCCCCCCTAGCGCCCAATGGGCTGGCTACACCTTC. This encodes CATPPSAQWAGYTF.

This clone was found a few times. This chain connects TRBV29-1 to TRBJ2-2; 12 bases map to TRBD1. This CDR3 comprises 14 residues. Germline CDR1 is SQVTM and CDR2 is ANQGSEA. J was trimmed by 7 bases and V by 7 bases; bases with no gene match: 7. CDR3 protein: CSARDRGLDGELFF. In nucleotides, the CDR3 is TGCAGCGCAAGGGACAGGGGGCTTGACGGGGAGCTGTTTTTT.

The chain carries TRBV6-6 and TRBJ2-3; TRBD1 matches 7 bases. CDR3 length: 18 residues. J was trimmed by 0 bases and V by 6 bases; bases with no gene match: 15. Germline CDR1 and CDR2: MNHNY and SVGAGI (reference sequence). This chain's CDR3 is CASSRPAQGLHSTDTQYF. CDR3 coding DNA: TGTGCCAGCAGCCGACCCGCACAGGGGTTACATAGCACAGATACGCAGTATTTT.

Remarks on this clone: Other DNA sequences of this sample code for an identical CDR3. The chain is built from TRBV12-3 or TRBV12-4 and TRBJ2-7; D gene ambiguous. This CDR3 comprises 11 residues. The V end lost 6 bases, the J end lost 3 bases, and 6 bases lay between the germline ends. CDR3 in DNA: TGTGCCAGCAGCCCCAACTACGAGCAGTACTTC. Its translation: CASSPNYEQYF.

The chain uses TRBV7-9 and TRBJ1-4; TRBD1 aligns across 8 bases. Germline CDR1 SEHNR, CDR2 FQNEAQ (reference sequence). The CDR3 has 14 amino acids. Losses at the gene ends were 5 bases for V and 8 bases for J; bases not matched to a gene: 7. CDR3: CASSPQGELEKLFF. In nucleotides, the CDR3 is TGTGCCAGCAGCCCACAGGGGGAGTTGGAAAAACTGTTTTTT.